The source of this TCR beta chain is a study of blood T cell repertoires in COVID-19. Overall study context: Nucleic acid was either cDNA or gDNA, and it came from T cells, B-cell-depleted T cells, or PBMCs.

The CDR3 is 15 amino acids. Germline V gene sequence: CDR1 KGHDR, CDR2 SFDVKD. Losses at the gene ends were 2 bases for V and 3 bases for J; bases not matched to a gene: 6. Original analysis: How many nucleated cells were present was estimated from reference gene primer amplification. Profiling relied on immunoSEQ multiplex PCR, and the TCRdb table lists in-frame clones only, not all of them. Clone size and V and J calls were adopted from that table, with D and trimming inferred from the DNA. The data show about 310,000 clones, 89% seen once. Cohort placement rested on clinical history that participants reported themselves. Recovered participants had two consecutive negative NP/OP PCR tests, healthcare professional clearance, or symptom resolution.

The chain links TRBV24-1 to TRBJ2-7, with 7 bases matching TRBD1. This clonotype originated in a man between 60 and 75 years old who had recovered from COVID-19. What was sequenced was PBMCs or T cells enriched from blood (not recorded which). The CDR3, as DNA: TGTGCCACCAGTGATTCGAGGGACAGCCACTACGAGCAGTACTTC. This sequence encodes CATSDSRDSHYEQYF.